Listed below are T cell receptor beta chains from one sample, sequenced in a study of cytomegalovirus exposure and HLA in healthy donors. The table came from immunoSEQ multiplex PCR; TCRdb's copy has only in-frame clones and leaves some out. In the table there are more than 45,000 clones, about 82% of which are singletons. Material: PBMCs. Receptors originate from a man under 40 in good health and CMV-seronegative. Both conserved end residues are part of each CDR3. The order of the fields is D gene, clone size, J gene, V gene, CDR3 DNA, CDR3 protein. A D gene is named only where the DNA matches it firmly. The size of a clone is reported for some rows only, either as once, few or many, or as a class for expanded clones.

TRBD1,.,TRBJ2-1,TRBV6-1,TGTGCCAGCAGTGGAGACCCTAGGACAGGTTGGTCCAATGAGCAGTTCTTC,CASSGDPRTGWSNEQFF
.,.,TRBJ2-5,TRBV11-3,TGTGCCAGCAGCTTAGCCTCGGAGACCCAGTACTTC,CASSLASETQYF
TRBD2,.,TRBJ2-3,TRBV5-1,TGCGCCAGCAGCCTGGAGACTAGCGGATCCACAGATACGCAGTATTTT,CASSLETSGSTDTQYF
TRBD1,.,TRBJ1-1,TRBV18,TGTGCCAGCTCGGGACAGAAGAACACTGAAGCTTTCTTT,CASSGQKNTEAFF
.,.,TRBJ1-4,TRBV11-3,TGTGCCAGCAGCTTAGAGGGGGCTGGGGAAAAACTGTTTTTT,CASSLEGAGEKLFF
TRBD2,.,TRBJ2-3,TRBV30,TGTGCCTGGAGTATCAGACTAGCGGGAGCCGGAGATACGCAGTATTTT,CAWSIRLAGAGDTQYF
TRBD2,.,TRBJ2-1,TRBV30,TGTGCCTGGAGCTCACCCTGGGGCGGGACTACTACGCTTTCTAACAATGAGCAGTTCTTC,CAWSSPWGGTTTLSNNEQFF
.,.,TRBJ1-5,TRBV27,TGTGCCAGCAGTTCGCGACAGGGCAATCAGCCCCAGCATTTT,CASSSRQGNQPQHF
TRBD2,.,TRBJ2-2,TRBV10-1,TGCGCCAGCAGTGAGTCGCCAGATTTTTTTAGCGGGAGGGCGAACACCGGGGAGCTGTTTTTT,CASSESPDFFSGRANTGELFF
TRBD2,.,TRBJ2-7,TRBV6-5,TGTGCCAGCAGGGTCAGCGGGGGCTCTACCTACGAGCAGTACTTC,CASRVSGGSTYEQYF
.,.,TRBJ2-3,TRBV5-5,TGTGCCAGCAGCTTGGTTGCGGATACGCAGTATTTT,CASSLVADTQYF
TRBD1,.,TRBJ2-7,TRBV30,TGTGCCTGGAGTGCCGGGGACAGGGGGGACTACGAGCAGTACTTC,CAWSAGDRGDYEQYF
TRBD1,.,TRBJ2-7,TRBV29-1,TGCAGCGTTGTTCCCGGTCGGGGACAGGGAAACTACGAGCAGTACTTC,CSVVPGRGQGNYEQYF
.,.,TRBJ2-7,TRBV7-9,TGTGCCAGCAGCTTAGTGATCCGTAACTCCTACGAGCAGTACTTC,CASSLVIRNSYEQYF
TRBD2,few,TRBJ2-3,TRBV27,TGTGCCAGCAGTTCCGGCGCTAGCGGGGTCAGCACAGATACGCAGTATTTT,CASSSGASGVSTDTQYF
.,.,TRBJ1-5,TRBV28,TGTGCCAGCAGTCTCTGGACAAATAGCAATCAGCCCCAGCATTTT,CASSLWTNSNQPQHF
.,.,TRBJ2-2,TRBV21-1,TGTGCCAGCAGCACTAGCGGAGGGTACACCGGGGAGCTGTTTTTT,CASSTSGGYTGELFF
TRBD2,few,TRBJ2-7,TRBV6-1,TGTGCCAGCAGTGAACAGGTAGCGGGGGCCTACGAGCAGTACTTC,CASSEQVAGAYEQYF
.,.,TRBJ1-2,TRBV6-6,TGTGCCAGCAGTTACTTCCCAGGGCATGGCTACACCTTC,CASSYFPGHGYTF
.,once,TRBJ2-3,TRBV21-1,TGTGCCAGCAGCAAAGTTTGGCCCCGGGAGTCTCTCCGCGATACGCAGTATTTT,CASSKVWPRESLRDTQYF
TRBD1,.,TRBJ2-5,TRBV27,TGTGCCAGTTGGGGACAGGCGGAGACCCAGTACTTC,CASWGQAETQYF
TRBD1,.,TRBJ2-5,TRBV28,TGTGCCAGCAGTTCGACGCAGACAGGGTTGGAGACCCAGTACTTC,CASSSTQTGLETQYF
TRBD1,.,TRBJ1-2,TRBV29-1,TGCAGCGTTGAAGGGACAGGGCGGGTTAACTATGGCTACACCTTC,CSVEGTGRVNYGYTF
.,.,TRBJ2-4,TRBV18,TGTGCCAGCTCCACGACCCACCGGGACATTCAGTACTTC,CASSTTHRDIQYF
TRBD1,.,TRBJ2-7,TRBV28,TGTGCCAGCAGTTCCGACAGGGGACGCTACGAGCAGTACTTC,CASSSDRGRYEQYF
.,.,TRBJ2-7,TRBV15,TGTGCCACCAGCAGAGATCGCGGCTCCTACGAGCAGTACTTC,CATSRDRGSYEQYF
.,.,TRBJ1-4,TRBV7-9,TGTGCCAGCAGCTTAGGGGGGGGGCCAAATGAAAAACTGTTTTTT,CASSLGGGPNEKLFF
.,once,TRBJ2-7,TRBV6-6,TGTGCCAGCAGTTACCGATTCTACTCCTACGAGCAGTACTTC,CASSYRFYSYEQYF
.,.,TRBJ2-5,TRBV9,TGTGCCAGCAGCGTAGATGGACAGATCCAAGAGACCCAGTACTTC,CASSVDGQIQETQYF
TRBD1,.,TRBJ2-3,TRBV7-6,TGTGCCAGCAGCAAAGGGACAGTAGATACGCAGTATTTT,CASSKGTVDTQYF